A single TCR beta chain is shown here with its context. Antigen: not known. The junction and the germline gene differ at one end; a read error may be behind it. The germline CDR1 and CDR2 sequences are MNHNS and SASEGT. The CDR3 is 13 residues long. Time point here: longitudinal time-point 3. Stored at -80 C, 2 million PBMCs were the source of the unsorted libraries. This specimen comes from a study of neurological immune-mediated disorders. Findings of the study overall: The highest TCR clonal expansion occurred in HTLV-1-associated myelopathy; multiple sclerosis fell below healthy controls.

From the 5' RACE reads, TCRdb called clonotypes with MiXCR, one entry per CDR3 protein. The data contain 85,000 to 110,000 distinct CDR3 sequences, under 14% of them seen just once; the ten biggest clones take up approximately 3.4%. Sequenced sample: PBMCs. This chain joins TRBV6-1 and TRBJ2-5, with D possibly being TRBD1 (6 bases). This sequence was found in a female donor with HTLV-1-associated myelopathy (HAM/TSP). The CDR3: CASSGDPGENQYF. The CDR3 DNA reads TGTGCCAGCAGTGGAGACCCAGGGGAGAACCAGTACTTC.